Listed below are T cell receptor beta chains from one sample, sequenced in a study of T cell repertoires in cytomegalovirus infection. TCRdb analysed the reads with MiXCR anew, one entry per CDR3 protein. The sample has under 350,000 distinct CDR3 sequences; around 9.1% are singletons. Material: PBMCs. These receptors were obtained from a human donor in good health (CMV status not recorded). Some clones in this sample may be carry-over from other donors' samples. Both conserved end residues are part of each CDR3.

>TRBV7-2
CASSLGGGTASYEQYF
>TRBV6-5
CASSFRDRAGETQYF
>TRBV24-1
CATTVVGVNTEAFF
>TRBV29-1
CSVEQGAGEQFF
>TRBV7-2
CASSPVQGGKPPLHF
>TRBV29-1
CSADQGSYGYTF
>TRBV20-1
CSARDRVAYEQYF
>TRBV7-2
CASSVGGGHTEAFF
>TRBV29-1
CSCGVDLQETQYF
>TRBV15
CATSRDEGTGGTDTQYF
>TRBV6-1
CASSVATNYGYTF
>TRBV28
CASSSRTLTGNTEAFF
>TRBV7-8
CASSPGAAEAFF
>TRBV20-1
CSARKGLYNEQFF
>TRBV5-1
CASSLWAGGTEAFF
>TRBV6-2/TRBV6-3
CASKHSKGLAGGPDFNEQFF
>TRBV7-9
CASTLLAGTSSTDTQYF
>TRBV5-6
CASSRRDSRNSPLHF
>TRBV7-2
CASSKATGGTNTEAFF
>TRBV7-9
CASSFSTGATNEQFF
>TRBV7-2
CASSQTTSWNQPQHF
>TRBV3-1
CASSPTGQGSGYTF
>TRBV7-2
CASSSIDSTEAFF
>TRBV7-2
CASSPQAYQPQHF
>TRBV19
CASSWMDTGELFF
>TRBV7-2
CASSMAAGELFF
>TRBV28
CASNWEASGGANTGELFF
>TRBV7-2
CASSLDRGEYNEQFF
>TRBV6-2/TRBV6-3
CASSSGTATSLGQETQYF
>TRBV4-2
CASSQVGRTGGNSGELFF
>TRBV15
CATSSFVTGSDGELFF
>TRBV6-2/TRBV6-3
CASSLSTNYGYTF
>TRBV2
CASIQAWRYSPLHF
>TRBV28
CASSVTPRAGTRGYTF
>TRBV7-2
CASSLVGGLNTGELFF
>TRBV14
CASSWTGGTEAFF
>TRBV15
CATSRDQDRDYSGNTIYF
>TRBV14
CASSHRTGLLNTEAFF
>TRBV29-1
CSVSKDSYNEQFF
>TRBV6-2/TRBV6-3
CASRGTADSGNTIYF